This passage covers 13 T cell receptor beta chains from one sample sequenced in a study of CD8+ T cells in alopecia areata. The authors extracted RNA and reverse transcribed it into cDNA as the sequencing template. Sequencing used immunoSEQ multiplex PCR; TCRdb keeps in-frame clones, though not all of them. In the table there are 200,000 to 250,000 clones, around three fifths of which are singletons. Indicated treatment: oral pan-JAK inhibitor, 5-10 mg twice daily. This sample comprised CD4+ T cells sorted from blood, obtained at week 4, from a patient treated with tofacitinib. These receptors were obtained from a human donor with alopecia areata.

V and J are TRBV30 and TRBJ2-2; 8 nucleotides line up with TRBD2. CDR1 is GTSNPN and CDR2 is SVGIG in the germline V gene (reference sequence). CDR3 length equals 14 residues. The V segment lost 5 bases and the J segment 6 bases; nucleotides outside the gene matches: 8. The CDR3 reads CAWGTGTRAGELFF. The CDR3 bases are TGTGCCTGGGGGACCGGGACTAGGGCCGGGGAGCTGTTTTTT.

This chain links TRBV4-1 with TRBJ2-3; no firm D call. The germline CDR1 and CDR2 sequences are MGHRA and YSYEKL. This CDR3 is 13 amino acids long. Trimming removed 3 bases from V and 4 bases from J, with 8 bases in between. The CDR3 sequence: CASSHLGPDTQYF. CDR3 bases: TGCGCCAGCAGCCACCTCGGACCAGATACGCAGTATTTT.

The genes are TRBV7-2 and TRBJ1-1; no reliable D call. Trimming took 3 bases from V and 7 from J, leaving 18 bases between them. CDR3 size: 15 residues. CDR1 SGHTA and CDR2 FQGNSA come from the germline V gene. The CDR3 DNA follows: TGTGCCAGCAGCTTTGGTCACACAGTCTCGGGTGAAGCTTTCTTT. This gives the protein CASSFGHTVSGEAFF.

This clone has just one count. The chain combines TRBV30 with TRBJ1-2; 11 bases match TRBD1. This CDR3 contains 12 residues. In germline, CDR1 is GTSNPN, CDR2 SVGIG (reference sequence). The CDR3 DNA follows: TGTGTCTCGGGACAGGGGGTTTATGGCTACACCTTC. It codes for CVSGQGVYGYTF.

This clone turned up a few times. The chain joins TRBV29-1 to TRBJ2-2; D is unclear. Trimming took 3 bases from V and 3 from J, leaving 8 bases between them. The CDR3 loop spans 13 amino acids. The germline V gene has CDR1 SQVTM and CDR2 ANQGSEA. The CDR3 sequence: CSVDSSYTGELFF. The CDR3 nucleotides are TGCAGCGTTGATTCCAGCTACACCGGGGAGCTGTTTTTT.

This chain uses TRBV25-1 with TRBJ1-2; TRBD1 matches at 8 bases. After removal of 4 bases from V and 9 bases from J, the junction contained 7 bases not matched to a gene. Germline loops: CDR1 MGHDK, CDR2 SYGVNS. There are 13 residues in the CDR3. The chain's CDR3 is CASSAAGGWSYTF. DNA of the CDR3: TGTGCCAGCAGTGCCGCAGGGGGCTGGAGCTACACCTTC.

The J gene is TRBJ1-4, the V gene TRBV30, with 9 bases identical to TRBD1. The CDR3 has 15 residues. CDR1 and CDR2 from the germline V gene are GTSNPN and SVGIG (reference sequence). Germline trimming cut 1 base from V and 4 bases from J; bases unmatched to any gene: 4. CDR3 residues: CAWSGGTGINEKLFF. DNA for the CDR3: TGTGCCTGGAGTGGCGGGACAGGGATTAATGAAAAACTGTTTTTT.

This chain connects TRBV29-1 to TRBJ2-1, with D perhaps TRBD2 (6 bases). This CDR3 spans 13 amino acids. Trimming took 5 bases from V and 9 from J, leaving 17 bases between them. In germline, CDR1 is SQVTM, CDR2 ANQGSEA. CDR3 loop: CSVQRGQGGEQFF. For the CDR3, the DNA is TGCAGCGTTCAGAGGGGCCAGGGAGGTGAGCAGTTCTTC.

This chain connects TRBV4-3 to TRBJ2-4; 12 positions match TRBD2. The germline CDR1 and CDR2 sequences are LGHNA and YSLEER. V shed 0 bases and J 0 bases; nucleotides not matched to a gene: 12. This CDR3 comprises 21 residues. Here the CDR3 reads CASSQELSTSGGPEAKNIQYF. CDR3 DNA: TGCGCCAGCAGCCAAGAATTAAGTACTAGCGGGGGGCCTGAAGCCAAAAACATTCAGTACTTC.

The rearrangement joins TRBV12-5 to TRBJ1-2; TRBD1 matches 7 bases. The V segment lost 0 bases and the J segment 2 bases; nucleotides outside the gene matches: 6. The length of the CDR3 is 16 residues. Germline V CDR1 and CDR2: LGHNT, FRNRAP. The CDR3 reads CASGLVTGALNYGYTF. CDR3 nucleotides: TGTGCTAGTGGTTTGGTAACAGGGGCTCTAAACTATGGCTACACCTTC.

The gene calls are TRBV30 and TRBJ2-7; D may be TRBD2 (6 bases). Looked up from germline, CDR1 is GTSNPN and CDR2 is SVGIG (reference sequence). This CDR3 comprises 13 residues. V dropped 4 bases and J dropped 2 bases, with 12 bases sitting between them. In DNA, the CDR3 is TGTGCCTGGACAACGGGGGTAACCTACGAGCAGTACTTC. Its translation is CAWTTGVTYEQYF. Together with reference TRBV30 and TRBJ2-7, the CDR3 gives the full variable domain: SQTIHQWPATLVQPVGSPLSLECTVEGTSNPNLYWYRQAAGRGLQLLFYSVGIGQISSEVPQNLSASRPQDRQFILSSKKLLLSDSGFYLCAWTTGVTYEQYFGPGTRLTVT.

The chain has TRBV10-2 and TRBJ1-5; D gene unclear. This CDR3 has 14 amino acids. Germline CDR1 is WSHSY and CDR2 is SAAADI. Trimming left V 6 bases short and J 2 bases short, with 11 bases between. DNA of the CDR3: TGCGCCAGCAGGGGGTCAGGACGCAATCAGCCCCAGCATTTT. Translation: CASRGSGRNQPQHF.

This clone was detected only a few times. V usage is TRBV7-2 and J usage is TRBJ1-5; tentative D call: TRBD1 (6 bases). V lost 5 bases to trimming and J lost 7 bases, with 9 bases between them. The CDR3 sequence is 12 residues long. In germline, CDR1 is SGHTA, CDR2 FQGNSA. The CDR3 coding sequence is TGTGCCAGCAGCATACAGGGACAGCCCCAGCATTTT. It yields the protein CASSIQGQPQHF.